This T cell receptor beta chain was retrieved from a study of beta chain features in type 1 diabetes. Germline V gene data show CDR1 as SGHDT and CDR2 as YYEEEE. Deletions cut 3 bases from V and 7 bases from J, with 18 bases between. This CDR3 region has 15 residues. All of the isolated RNA was reverse transcribed, so expressed TCRB transcripts were sequenced. Method: immunoSEQ multiplex PCR; TCRdb's copy keeps in-frame clones and lacks some. Among about 930,000 clones listed, about a sixth were seen once. The clonotype comes from a woman between 18 and 30 years old in good health. The sequenced sample was naive CD4+ T cells from blood. This chain links TRBV5-6 with TRBJ2-3; possibly TRBD2 for D (6 bases). CDR3 residues: CASSWGHLGGNTQYF. CDR3 in DNA: TGTGCCAGCAGCTGGGGCCACTTGGGCGGGAATACGCAGTATTTT. Together with reference TRBV5-6 and TRBJ2-3, the CDR3 gives the full variable domain: DAGVTQSPTHLIKTRGQQVTLRCSPKSGHDTVSWYQQALGQGPQFIFQYYEEEERQRGNFPDRFSGHQFPNYSSELNVNALLLGDSALYLCASSWGHLGGNTQYFGPGTRLTVL.